This T cell receptor beta chain is drawn from a study of blood T cell repertoires in COVID-19. The data were produced by immunoSEQ multiplex PCR, yet TCRdb's version contains in-frame clones alone and is incomplete. Of more than 85,000 clones listed, 91% are singletons. Germline V gene sequence: CDR1 LGHDT, CDR2 YNNKEL (reference sequence). The trim removed 1 base at V and 3 bases at J, leaving 10 bases unmatched. This CDR3 has 18 amino acids. This chain connects TRBV3-1 (or the pseudogene TRBV3-2) to TRBJ2-5; TRBD2 agrees at 11 bases. Sequenced input: peripheral blood. This clonotype was obtained from a man aged 18 to 35 with acute or convalescent COVID-19. CDR3 loop: CASSQGRRASGGKETQYF. In DNA, the CDR3 is TGTGCCAGCAGCCAAGGAAGGAGGGCTAGCGGGGGGAAAGAGACCCAGTACTTC.